One and the same sample provided the 18 T cell receptor beta chains below, sequenced in a study of tumor and adjacent non-tumor tissue in lung cancer. The template was RNA from unsorted bulk tissue. TCRbeta libraries were built with three rounds of nested PCR, modified from ARM-PCR. Each CDR3 protein is one row after TCRdb ran MiXCR on the multiplex PCR reads. Seen here are 200,000 or so distinct CDR3 sequences, about two thirds observed once, and the top ten hold around 27%. The sample taken for sequencing was lung tumor tissue. The receptors were gathered from a man aged 55 to 70 with non-small cell lung cancer.

This clonotype was seen just once. The chain joins TRBV4-3 to TRBJ1-4, with 7 positions matching TRBD1. The V segment lost 1 base and the J segment 10 bases; nucleotides outside the gene matches: 9. Looked up from germline, CDR1 is LGHNA and CDR2 is YSLEER. The CDR3 length is 15 residues. The CDR3 loop is CASSQVRGPSGKLFF. For the CDR3, the DNA is TGCGCCAGCAGCCAAGTAAGGGGGCCAAGTGGAAAACTGTTTTTT.

As to this clonotype: This CDR3 fails to terminate in the conserved phenylalanine or tryptophan, so it likely reflects a read error. No DNA is shown, since the ends of the CDR3 on it are uncertain; the CDR3 is the one TCRdb lists. The V and J genes are TRBV6-2 or TRBV6-3 and TRBJ2-3; TRBD2 reflects the table's D call only, with no check against the DNA. Germline V gene sequence: CDR1 MNHEY, CDR2 SVGEGT. The CDR3 numbers 17 amino acids, ends counted. The CDR3 sequence: CANTQPALAGGIGTHYL.

This chain joins TRBV11-2 and TRBJ2-7; the D gene is possibly TRBD2 (6 bases). Trimming pared 1 base from V and 3 bases from J, leaving 13 bases between. This CDR3 is 15 amino acids long. Germline assignment: CDR1 SGHAT and CDR2 FQNNGV. The CDR3 DNA sequence: TGTGCCAGCAGCTTAGCCCCTCCGGGAGTCTACGAGCAGTACTTC. It codes for CASSLAPPGVYEQYF.

As for this clonotype: Possible read error: a much larger clone is one base away. This rearrangement joins TRBV12-3 or TRBV12-4 to TRBJ2-1; 7 nucleotides match TRBD2. The CDR3 contains 12 residues. Written as DNA, the CDR3 is TGTGCCGGCAGTCTCGAGCGGGGAGAGCAGTTCTTC. It is translated as CAGSLERGEQFF.

On this clonotype itself: Given the absence of the conserved phenylalanine or tryptophan at the CDR3 end, a read error is likely. V usage is TRBV6-2 or TRBV6-3 and J usage is TRBJ2-3, with D possibly being TRBD1 (6 bases). Trimming removed 4 bases at V and 2 bases at J, with 19 bases between. Germline-derived CDR1 and CDR2 are MNHEY and SVGEGT. The CDR3 covers 17 residues. The CDR3 nucleotides read TGTGCCAGCAGTTTCTTCGACAGGTTAGAAGACACAGATACGCAGTATTCT. This translates into CASSFFDRLEDTDTQYS.

As for this clonotype: A much larger clone sits a single nucleotide away, making a read error possible. The conserved phenylalanine or tryptophan normally closing the CDR3 is absent here, so this likely arose from a read error. The chain has TRBV20-1 and TRBJ2-7; 11 nucleotides match TRBD2. J gave up 0 bases and V 1 base, and 5 bases lay outside the gene matches. Looked up from germline, CDR1 is DFQATT and CDR2 is SNEGSKA (reference sequence). This CDR3 comprises 16 residues. CDR3 DNA sequence: TGCAGTGCTAGAGTACTAGCGGGGGCCTTCTCCTACGAGCAGTACATC. Protein product: CSARVLAGAFSYEQYI.

Details on this clonotype: One end of the junction does not line up with germline, which may come from a read error. The chain has TRBV11-3 and TRBJ2-3; D is unclear. The CDR3 is made up of 15 amino acids. Germline assignment: CDR1 SGHNT and CDR2 YENEEA. CDR3 bases: TGTGCAAGCAACTTAGATCCGGGCCGCACAGAAACGCAGTATTTT. This encodes CASNLDPGRTETQYF.

Note on this clonotype: The conserved final phenylalanine or tryptophan is absent from the CDR3, which likely points to a read error. The gene calls are TRBV20-1 and TRBJ2-3, with D perhaps matching TRBD2 (5 bases). Germline V CDR1 and CDR2: DFQATT, SNEGSKA (reference sequence). The CDR3 is 15 residues long. CDR3 amino acids: CSANWRVLGTDMQYS. The DNA for the CDR3 is TGCAGTGCTAATTGGCGGGTGTTGGGCACAGATATGCAGTATTCT.

A note on this clonotype: At one boundary the junction diverges from the germline segment, which might be a read error. The chain links TRBV6-5 to TRBJ2-1, with D uncertain. The germline V gene encodes CDR1 MNHEY and CDR2 SVGAGI. The CDR3 extends over 13 amino acids. The CDR3 bases are TGTGTCAGCAAACGGAATATCTACAATGAGCAGTTCTTC. Amino acid sequence: CVSKRNIYNEQFF.

As concerns this clonotype: Germline and junction disagree at one end, which may indicate a read error. The chain is built from TRBV11-2 and TRBJ1-6; D is unclear. The CDR3 contains 14 residues. The germline V gene has CDR1 SGHAT and CDR2 FQNNGV. The CDR3 DNA is TGTGCCAGCAGGTTTGGGGTGGGTAGTTCACCTCTCCACTTT. This codes for CASRFGVGSSPLHF.

In regard to this clonotype: Being one base from a much bigger clone, this may be a read error. The rearrangement links TRBV4-3 to TRBJ2-3; D unresolved. CDR3 length: 15 amino acids. Germline V CDR1 and CDR2: LGHNA, YSLEER. The CDR3 protein is CTSSHPKEGTDTQYF. CDR3 nucleotides: TGCACCAGCAGCCATCCCAAGGAAGGCACAGATACGCAGTATTTT.

CDR3 in DNA: TGTGCCAGCAGTTTCGGCGGGGAACTCAAGGTACAGTTCTTC. Translating it yields CASSFGGELKVQFF. This rearrangement joins TRBV11-1 to TRBJ2-1, with D perhaps matching TRBD2 (6 bases). This CDR3 has 14 amino acids. V lost 6 bases, J lost 13 bases, and 22 bases lay in between. Germline CDR1 is SGHAT and CDR2 is FQDESV (reference sequence).

This clonotype was recorded only once. An end of the junction does not agree with germline; a read error may underlie this. The V call is TRBV30, the J call TRBJ1-1; 11 nucleotides line up with TRBD1. This CDR3 contains 14 residues. Germline V gene lookup returns CDR1 GTSNPN and CDR2 SVGIG (reference sequence). The CDR3 DNA follows: TGTGCCTGGAGTTACAGGACAGGGGGCATTGAAGTTTTCTTT. The encoded protein is CAWSYRTGGIEVFF.

This clonotype showed up just once. Germline and junction disagree at one end, which may indicate a read error. The gene calls are TRBV11-1 and TRBJ2-1; perhaps TRBD2 as D (6 bases). CDR1 SGHAT and CDR2 FQDESV come from the germline V gene (reference sequence). CDR3 length: 16 amino acids. CDR3 coding DNA: TGTACCAGCAGCTTTATGGGACTCAAGTTCTACAATGAGCAGTTCTTC. Its translation: CTSSFMGLKFYNEQFF.

CDR3 protein: CSALRTANTGELFF. The DNA for the CDR3 is TGCAGTGCCCTACGGACAGCCAACACCGGGGAGCTGTTTTTT. The rearrangement uses TRBV20-1 and TRBJ2-2, with a weak D call TRBD1 (6 bases). V lost 6 bases, J lost 2 bases, and 13 bases lay in between. The CDR3 totals 14 residues. Germline V gives CDR1 DFQATT, CDR2 SNEGSKA (reference sequence).

Ten or more counts support this clonotype. This sequence joins TRBV12-3 or TRBV12-4 and TRBJ2-1; D possibly uses TRBD1 or TRBD2 (5 bases each). The CDR3 runs to 14 residues. The V gene lost 6 bases and the J gene lost 9 bases, with 18 bases spanning the gap. The CDR3 nucleotides are TGTGCCAGCAGAGAGGGGCTAGTTCCTGTTGAGCAGTTCTTC. This codes for CASREGLVPVEQFF.

The gene calls are TRBV29-1 and TRBJ2-4; 8 bases agree with TRBD1. The V gene end was trimmed by 7 bases and the J gene end by 8 bases; junction bases not matched to a gene: 4. The CDR3 totals 11 residues. CDR1 and CDR2 from the germline V gene are SQVTM and ANQGSEA. The CDR3 loop reads CSDVTGDIQYF. DNA for the CDR3: TGCAGCGATGTGACAGGGGACATTCAGTACTTC. The whole variable domain, filled in from reference TRBV29-1 and TRBJ2-4, reads SAVISQKPSRDICQRGTSLTIQCQVDSQVTMMFWYRQQPGQSLTLIATANQGSEATYESGFVIDKFPISRPNLTFSTLTVSNMSPEDSSIYLCSDVTGDIQYFGAGTRLSVL.

Note on this clonotype: This may come from a read error, since a much larger clone is one base off. The V gene is TRBV10-1, the J gene TRBJ2-5, with 8 bases identical to TRBD1. The CDR3 spans 13 residues. V gave up 7 bases and J gave up 7 bases; unmatched junction bases: 8. Germline loops: CDR1 WNHNN, CDR2 SYGVQD (reference sequence). CDR3: CASNRTGLGTQYF. CDR3 nucleotides: TGCGCCAGCAATAGGACAGGGCTTGGGACCCAGTACTTC.